Below, one T cell receptor beta chain is given with its context. Its target is not known. The data belong to a study of shared clonotypes between healthy human individuals. The V end lost 3 bases, the J end lost 0 bases, and 15 bases lay between the germline ends. The CDR3 loop spans 17 amino acids. Germline V gene data show CDR1 as SGHNT and CDR2 as YENEEA. The table came from immunoSEQ multiplex PCR; TCRdb's copy has only in-frame clones and leaves some out. The repertoire holds 850,000 to 1,100,000 clones, with 77% as singletons. The study's findings and limits: Shared clonotypes across all four donors exceeded non-shared ones in generation probability.

The source material was memory CD4+ T cells from PBMCs. The subset was: CD45RA-negative fraction. This rearrangement joins TRBV11-3 to TRBJ1-3; D gene unclear. The receptor's source is a man younger than 35 in good health. Some clones in this sample may be carry-over from other donors' samples. Here the CDR3 reads CASSFKVDLLSGNTIYF. The DNA for the CDR3 is TGTGCCAGCAGCTTTAAGGTCGACCTACTCTCTGGAAACACCATATATTTT.